This T cell receptor (beta chain) was recorded in a study of response to subunit inactivated influenza vaccine. Study results and caveats: The authors suggested that few new T cells are recruited per seasonal influenza vaccination.

In this sample, this clonotype turned up a few times. The antigen remains unidentified. TCRdb reprocessed the RT-PCR reads via MiXCR and lists one record per CDR3 protein. The table records over 800,000 distinct CDR3 sequences, about 20% of them present only once. Deletions cut 3 bases from V and 0 bases from J, with 14 bases between. The CDR3 sequence is 16 residues long. Germline V gene lookup returns CDR1 KGHSH and CDR2 LQKENI. The TCR sequence derives from a man aged 50-60 years who received an inactivated influenza vaccine. The sequencing here drew on PBMCs from blood, taken roughly 5 days after vaccination. This chain joins TRBV18 and TRBJ2-5, with a tentative D call TRBD1 (5 bases). CDR3 sequence: CASSPPSKGYQETQYF. The CDR3 bases are TGTGCCAGCTCACCCCCTTCCAAGGGGTACCAAGAGACCCAGTACTTC. Full variable domain (rest looked up from reference TRBV18 and TRBJ2-5): NAGVMQNPRHLVRRRGQEARLRCSPMKGHSHVYWYRQLPEEGLKFMVYLQKENIIDESGMPKERFSAEFPKEGPSILRIQQVVRGDSAAYFCASSPPSKGYQETQYFGPGTRLLVL.